This TCR beta chain originates from a study of blood T cell repertoires in COVID-19. The overall study: The origin of the acute and convalescent COVID-19 samples was the United States, Italy and Spain. T cells, B-cell-depleted T cells, or PBMCs supplied cDNA or gDNA.

In the source study's methods: Reference gene primers were amplified, and this amplification served to estimate nucleated cell counts. The method was immunoSEQ multiplex PCR; TCRdb's version includes in-frame clones alone and lacks a portion of them. Clone size and V and J calls were adopted from that table, with D and trimming inferred from the DNA. Among about 59,000 clones listed, about 73% were seen once. The V gene end was trimmed by 7 bases and the J gene end by 2 bases; junction bases not matched to a gene: 5. This CDR3 has 13 residues. Germline V gene sequence: CDR1 SQVTM, CDR2 ANQGSEA. Sequenced: peripheral blood. This clonotype originated in a woman in her seventies with acute or convalescent COVID-19. V and J are TRBV29-1 and TRBJ1-3, with 7 bases lining up with TRBD1. The CDR3 nucleotides read TGCAGCGCTGACAGGGTGGCTGGAAACACCATATATTTT. Its protein product is CSADRVAGNTIYF.